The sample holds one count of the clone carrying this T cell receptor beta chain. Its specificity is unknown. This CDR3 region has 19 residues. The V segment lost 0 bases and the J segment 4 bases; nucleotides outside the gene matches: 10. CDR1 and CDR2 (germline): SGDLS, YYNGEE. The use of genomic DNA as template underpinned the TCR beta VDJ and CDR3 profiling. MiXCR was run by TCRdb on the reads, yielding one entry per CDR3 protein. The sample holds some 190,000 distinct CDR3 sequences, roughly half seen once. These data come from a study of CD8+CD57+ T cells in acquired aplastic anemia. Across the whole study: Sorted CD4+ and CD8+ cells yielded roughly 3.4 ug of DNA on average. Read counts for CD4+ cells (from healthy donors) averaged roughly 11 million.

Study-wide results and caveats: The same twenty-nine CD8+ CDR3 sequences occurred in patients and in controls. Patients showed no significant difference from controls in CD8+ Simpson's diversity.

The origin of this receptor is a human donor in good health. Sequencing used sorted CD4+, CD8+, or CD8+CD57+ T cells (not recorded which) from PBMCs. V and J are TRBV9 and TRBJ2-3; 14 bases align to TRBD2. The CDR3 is CASSVGPPRLAGGSDTQYF. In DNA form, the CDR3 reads TGTGCCAGCAGCGTAGGTCCGCCCCGACTAGCGGGGGGGTCAGATACGCAGTATTTT.